The TCR beta chain described here comes from a study of blood T cell repertoires in COVID-19. On the study more broadly: PBMCs, B-cell-depleted T cells, or T cells provided the cDNA or gDNA that made up the material.

Authors' processing steps: Counts of nucleated cells, estimated from reference gene primer amplification, were obtained. Clones were read by immunoSEQ multiplex PCR, and TCRdb kept only the in-frame ones, dropping some. Clone size and the V and J calls come from that table; the DNA yielded D and trimming. The table has 200,000 to 250,000 clones, 80% to 90% seen once; the top ten hold roughly 14%. V dropped 0 bases and J dropped 7 bases, with 11 bases sitting between them. This CDR3 region has 14 residues. Looked up from germline, CDR1 is KGHSH and CDR2 is LQKENI. Ages ranged from roughly 18 to 100 years, with residence in approximately 23 US areas. This clone was seen a single time.

The chain recombines TRBV18 with TRBJ2-3; D gene unclear. What was sequenced was PBMCs or T cells enriched from blood (not recorded which). This clonotype was obtained from a woman aged 50 to 65 with acute COVID-19. CDR3 in amino acids: CASSPPTHKYTQYF. As DNA, the CDR3 is TGTGCCAGCTCACCACCAACACACAAATATACGCAGTATTTT.